This T cell receptor beta chain derives from a study of blood T cells in healthy people across ages. Study outcomes and limitations: Roughly linear declines in TCR beta diversity per million T cells occurred with age. Donor CMV status, an unknown factor, possibly confounded changes in expanded clonotypes. The lack of PBMC sorting stopped any conclusive naive versus antigen-experienced comparison.

The V and J ends lost 7 bases and 2 bases respectively, with 3 bases between them. There are 11 residues in the CDR3. A second PCR, run for about 7 to 11 cycles, used a sample-barcoded 5' primer plus a J-beta primer mix. Each TCR beta cDNA got a 12-nucleotide random molecular identifier. TCRdb reprocessed the 5' RACE reads with MiXCR, giving one entry per CDR3 protein. The sample records 800,000 or so distinct CDR3 sequences, 25% being singletons. Concerning this clonotype itself: The target antigen is unknown.

The sample was also linked to a second study, of T cells of mothers and their children.

The J gene is TRBJ1-3, the V gene TRBV12-3 or TRBV12-4; D remains ambiguous. The receptor comes from a boy younger than 18 in good health. Sequencing used blood. DNA for the CDR3: TGTGCCAGCAATGCTGGAAACACCATATATTTT. Amino acids: CASNAGNTIYF.